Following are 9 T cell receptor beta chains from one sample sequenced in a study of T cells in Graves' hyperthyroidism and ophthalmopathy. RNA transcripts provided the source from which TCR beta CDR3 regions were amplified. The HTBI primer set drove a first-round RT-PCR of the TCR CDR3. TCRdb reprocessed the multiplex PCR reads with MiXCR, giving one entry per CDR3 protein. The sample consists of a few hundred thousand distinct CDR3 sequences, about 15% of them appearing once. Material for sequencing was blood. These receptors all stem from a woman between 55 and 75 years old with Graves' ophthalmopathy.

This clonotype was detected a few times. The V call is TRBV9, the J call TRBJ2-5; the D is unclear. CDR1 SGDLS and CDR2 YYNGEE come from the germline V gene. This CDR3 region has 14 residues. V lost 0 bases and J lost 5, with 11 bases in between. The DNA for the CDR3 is TGTGCCAGCAGCGTAGGTCCGAATCTGGAGACCCAGTACTTC. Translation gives CASSVGPNLETQYF.

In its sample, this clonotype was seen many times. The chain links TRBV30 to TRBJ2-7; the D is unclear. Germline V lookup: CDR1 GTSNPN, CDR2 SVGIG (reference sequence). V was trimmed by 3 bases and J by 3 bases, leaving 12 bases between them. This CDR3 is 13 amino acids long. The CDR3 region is CAWSVDEGYEQYF. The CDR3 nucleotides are TGTGCCTGGAGCGTCGATGAAGGCTACGAGCAGTACTTC.

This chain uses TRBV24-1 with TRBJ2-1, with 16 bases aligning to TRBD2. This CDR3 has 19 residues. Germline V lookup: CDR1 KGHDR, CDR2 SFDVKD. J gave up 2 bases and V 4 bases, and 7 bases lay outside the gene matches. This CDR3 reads CATSDPGTSGRATYNEQFF. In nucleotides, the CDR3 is TGTGCCACCAGTGACCCCGGGACTAGCGGGAGGGCCACCTACAATGAGCAGTTCTTC.

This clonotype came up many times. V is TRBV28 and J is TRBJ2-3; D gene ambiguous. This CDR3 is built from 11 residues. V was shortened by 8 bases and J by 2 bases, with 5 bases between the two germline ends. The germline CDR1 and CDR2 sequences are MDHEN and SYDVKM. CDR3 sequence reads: CASANTDTQYF. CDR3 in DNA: TGTGCCAGCGCCAACACAGATACGCAGTATTTT.

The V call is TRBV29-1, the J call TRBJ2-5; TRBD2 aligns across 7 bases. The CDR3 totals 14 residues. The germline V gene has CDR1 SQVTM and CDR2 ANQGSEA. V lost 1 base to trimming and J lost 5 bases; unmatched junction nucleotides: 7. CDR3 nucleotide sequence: TGCAGCGTTGAAGCTCCAGTTAGCGGGGAGACCCAGTACTTC. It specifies CSVEAPVSGETQYF.

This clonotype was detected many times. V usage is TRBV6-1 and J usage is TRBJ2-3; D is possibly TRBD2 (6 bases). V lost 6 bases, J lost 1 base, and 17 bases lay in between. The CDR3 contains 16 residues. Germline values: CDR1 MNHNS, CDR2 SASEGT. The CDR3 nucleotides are TGTGCCAGCAGCCCCGGGGTGATAGCGGGCACAGATACGCAGTATTTT. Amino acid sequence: CASSPGVIAGTDTQYF.

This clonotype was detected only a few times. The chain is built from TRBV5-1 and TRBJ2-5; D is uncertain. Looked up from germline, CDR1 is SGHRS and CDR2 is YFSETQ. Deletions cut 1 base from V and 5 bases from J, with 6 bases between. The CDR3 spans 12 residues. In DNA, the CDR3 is TGCGCCAGCAGCTTGACCTGGGAGACCCAGTACTTC. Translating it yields CASSLTWETQYF.

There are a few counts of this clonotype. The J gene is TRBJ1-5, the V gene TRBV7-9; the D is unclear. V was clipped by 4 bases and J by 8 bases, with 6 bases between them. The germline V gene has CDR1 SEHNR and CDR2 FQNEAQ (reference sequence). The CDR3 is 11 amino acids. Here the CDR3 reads CASSSGEPQHF. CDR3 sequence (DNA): TGTGCCAGCAGCTCGGGTGAGCCCCAGCATTTT. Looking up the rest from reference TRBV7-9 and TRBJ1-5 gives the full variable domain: DTGVSQNPRHKITKRGQNVTFRCDPISEHNRLYWYRQTLGQGPEFLTYFQNEAQLEKSRLLSDRFSAERPKGSFSTLEIQRTEQGDSAMYLCASSSGEPQHFGDGTRLSIL.

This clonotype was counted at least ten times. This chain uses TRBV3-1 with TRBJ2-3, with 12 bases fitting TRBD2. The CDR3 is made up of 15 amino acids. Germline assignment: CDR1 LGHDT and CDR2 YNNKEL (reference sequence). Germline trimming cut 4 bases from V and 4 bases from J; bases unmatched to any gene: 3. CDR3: CASSPTSGRPDTQYF. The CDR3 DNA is TGTGCCAGCAGCCCGACTAGCGGGAGACCAGATACGCAGTATTTT.